This T cell receptor (beta chain) comes out of a study of shared clonotypes between healthy human individuals. Study-level information: The cohort had a couple of women and a few men, ages 18 to 49.

In germline, CDR1 is SGHTA, CDR2 FQGNSA. The germline V and J ends were trimmed by 5 bases and 1 base, with 11 bases remaining between them. This CDR3 comprises 15 residues. Original processing notes: ImmunoSEQ sequences covered only the junction and lacked quality scores; filtering therefore differed. Clones were read by immunoSEQ multiplex PCR, and TCRdb kept only the in-frame ones, dropping some. Clone size and the V and J calls come from that table; the DNA yielded D and trimming. Of about 490,000 clones in the sample, 79% are singletons; the top ten hold around 12%. The sample holds one count of this clone.

The sequence came from a middle-aged woman in good health. Some clones in this sample may be carry-over from other donors' samples. The J gene is TRBJ1-4, the V gene TRBV7-2; a weak D match, TRBD1 (6 bases). Source material: PBMCs. As DNA, the CDR3 is TGTGCCAGCAGCCCAGAGGGGGAAACTAATGAAAAACTGTTTTTT. Protein product: CASSPEGETNEKLFF.